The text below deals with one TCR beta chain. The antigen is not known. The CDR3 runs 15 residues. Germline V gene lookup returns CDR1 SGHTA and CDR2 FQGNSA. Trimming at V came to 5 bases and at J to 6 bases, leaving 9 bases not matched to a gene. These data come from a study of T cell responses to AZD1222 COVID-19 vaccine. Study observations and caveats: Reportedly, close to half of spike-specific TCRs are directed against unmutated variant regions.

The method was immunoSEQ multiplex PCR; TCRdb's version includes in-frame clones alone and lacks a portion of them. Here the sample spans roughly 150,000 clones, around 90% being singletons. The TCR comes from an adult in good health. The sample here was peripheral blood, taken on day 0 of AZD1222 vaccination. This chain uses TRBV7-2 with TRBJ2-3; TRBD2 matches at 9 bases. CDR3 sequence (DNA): TGTGCCAGCAGCAAAGAGGTGGCGGGAGGGGATACGCAGTATTTT. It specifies CASSKEVAGGDTQYF.